The 10 T cell receptor beta chains reported below all come from one sample, sequenced in a study of T-cell reconstitution after alpha-beta-depleted transplantation in children. The library targeted TCRbeta and was prepared with unique molecular identifiers. TCRdb reprocessed the PCR reads with MiXCR, giving one entry per CDR3 protein. The profile covers under 850,000 distinct CDR3 sequences, with around 13% appearing a single time and about 0.77% taken by the ten largest. The material was PBMCs, obtained before TCRalphabeta/CD19-depleted stem cell transplant. The receptors derive from a girl between 2 and 10 years old with congenital amegakaryocytic thrombocytopenia, due to receive a stem cell transplant.

This rearrangement joins TRBV13 to TRBJ2-7, with D possibly being TRBD2 (6 bases). Germline V gene lookup returns CDR1 PRHDT and CDR2 FYEKMQ (reference sequence). Trimming removed 5 bases from V and 4 bases from J, with 9 bases in between. The CDR3 length is 12 residues. In DNA form, the CDR3 reads TGTGCCAGCAGCCGGGACTTGTACGAGCAGTACTTC. This gives the protein CASSRDLYEQYF.

This clonotype has only a few counts. V usage is TRBV6-1 and J usage is TRBJ1-4, with 11 bases lining up with TRBD1. Losses at the gene ends were 8 bases for V and 5 bases for J; bases not matched to a gene: 10. CDR3 size: 16 residues. Germline lookup yields CDR1 MNHNS and CDR2 SASEGT. The CDR3 coding sequence is TGTGCCAGCGGAACTAGGGGGACAGGGGGAAATGAAAAACTGTTTTTT. This codes for CASGTRGTGGNEKLFF.

There are a few counts of this clonotype. The chain links TRBV4-1 to TRBJ2-7; possibly TRBD1 for D (6 bases). The CDR3 loop spans 15 amino acids. V was shortened by 1 base and J by 3 bases, with 13 bases between the two germline ends. CDR1 MGHRA and CDR2 YSYEKL come from the germline V gene. As DNA, the CDR3 is TGCGCCAGCAGCCAAGGGACAGCCGGAAGCTACGAGCAGTACTTC. It specifies CASSQGTAGSYEQYF.

This clonotype has ten or more counts. The gene calls are TRBV29-1 and TRBJ2-1; D is uncertain. There are 13 residues in the CDR3. Germline CDR1 SQVTM, CDR2 ANQGSEA. Trimming shortened V by 3 bases and J by 7 bases, and 13 bases separated the two germline ends. The CDR3 region has the DNA TGCAGCGTTGAGCCCTCCTGGGGTAATGAGCAGTTCTTC. This gives the protein CSVEPSWGNEQFF.

This clonotype was detected ten times or more. The chain links TRBV29-1 to TRBJ2-1; 8 positions agree with TRBD2. CDR1 and CDR2 (germline): SQVTM, ANQGSEA. The CDR3 length is 14 residues. Germline trimming cut 4 bases from V and 8 bases from J; bases unmatched to any gene: 10. The CDR3 sequence is CSVVSVGRGHEQFF. In DNA, the CDR3 is TGCAGCGTTGTATCCGTCGGGAGGGGTCATGAGCAGTTCTTC.

This clonotype has ten or more counts. This rearrangement joins TRBV9 to TRBJ1-5; TRBD1 might be the D (5 bases). Trimming pared 4 bases from V and 2 bases from J, leaving 13 bases between. The CDR3 runs to 15 residues. In germline, CDR1 is SGDLS, CDR2 YYNGEE. The CDR3 DNA reads as TGTGCCAGCAGCCCCGGGGGTTTGCGCAATCAGCCCCAGCATTTT. Protein: CASSPGGLRNQPQHF.

This clonotype was detected only a few times. The CDR3 DNA follows: TGTGCCAGCACCATTGGGCCTGGGGGGGCTTACGAGCAGTACTTC. Protein: CASTIGPGGAYEQYF. This chain connects TRBV28 to TRBJ2-7, with D possibly being TRBD2 (7 bases). The germline V and J ends were trimmed by 7 bases and 4 bases, with 20 bases remaining between them. Germline CDR1 is MDHEN and CDR2 is SYDVKM. The CDR3 length is 15 residues.

The CDR3 spells CASSLSSVLGLAGGPDEQFF. CDR3 bases: TGTGCCAGCAGCTTAAGTTCCGTGTTGGGACTAGCGGGAGGGCCCGATGAGCAGTTCTTC. The chain has TRBV7-3 and TRBJ2-1; 16 bases fit TRBD2. V lost 1 base and J lost 8; bases outside the gene matches: 14. CDR1 is SGHTA and CDR2 is FQGTGA in the germline V gene. This CDR3 has 20 residues.

Ten or more counts support this clonotype. The chain has TRBV6-5 and TRBJ1-2; D gene unclear. V dropped 4 bases and J dropped 4 bases, with 19 bases sitting between them. Per the germline V gene, CDR1 is MNHEY and CDR2 is SVGAGI. The CDR3 extends over 16 amino acids. The CDR3 sequence: CASSSPLYTASYGYTF. Here the CDR3 DNA reads TGTGCCAGCAGTTCCCCACTGTACACAGCGAGCTATGGCTACACCTTC.

This clonotype was observed a handful of times. The chain combines TRBV20-1 with TRBJ2-1, with D perhaps TRBD2 (6 bases). Germline-derived CDR1 and CDR2 are DFQATT and SNEGSKA (reference sequence). CDR3 length equals 13 residues. V gave up 1 base and J gave up 3 bases, with 7 bases separating them. CDR3 bases: TGCAGTGCTAGAGCGACTAGCTACAATGAGCAGTTCTTC. Encoded protein: CSARATSYNEQFF.